Presented here are 22 T cell receptor beta chains from one specimen sequenced in a study of T cells after yellow fever vaccination. MiXCR, run by TCRdb on the 5' RACE reads, gives a single entry per CDR3 protein. There are 25,000 to 30,000 distinct CDR3 sequences in the sample; around 5% occur only once, and over 40% lies in the top ten. This specimen was CD8+ T cells sorted from PBMCs, taken 10 days after the yellow fever booster vaccination. The source is a man under 40 who received the YFV17D yellow fever vaccine.

This clonotype was picked up many times. The genes are TRBV29-1 and TRBJ1-2; D is unclear. Germline-derived CDR1 and CDR2 are SQVTM and ANQGSEA. There are 12 residues in the CDR3. Trimming left V 6 bases short and J 4 bases short, with 12 bases between. CDR3 sequence reads: CSVKVPPYGYTF. In DNA form, the CDR3 reads TGCAGCGTGAAGGTCCCACCCTATGGCTACACCTTC.

In its sample, this clonotype was seen once. V is TRBV7-6 and J is TRBJ2-1, with TRBD2 matching over 7 bases. The CDR3 extends over 17 amino acids. Germline V CDR1 and CDR2: SGHVS, FNYEAQ. Trimming cost V 8 bases and J 0 bases; bases outside gene matches: 13. The CDR3 coding sequence is TGTGCCAGCGGCCCCTACCCCGGGACTACCTCCTACAATGAGCAGTTCTTC. Its translation is CASGPYPGTTSYNEQFF.

This clonotype came up many times. Here the CDR3 DNA reads TGTGCCAGCAGTTACTTGGGCAGTCGGCCGGAGACCCAGTACTTC. Translation: CASSYLGSRPETQYF. The chain links TRBV6-5 to TRBJ2-5; D gene unclear. The germline V and J ends were trimmed by 1 base and 5 bases, with 14 bases remaining between them. CDR1 is MNHEY, CDR2 SVGAGI, per germline. This CDR3 has 15 residues.

Many counts were recorded for this clonotype. The chain employs TRBV6-2 or TRBV6-3 and TRBJ2-7, with D perhaps TRBD1 (6 bases). The CDR3 consists of 14 residues. Per germline, CDR1 MNHEY and CDR2 SVGEGT. V dropped 7 bases and J dropped 7 bases, with 20 bases sitting between them. This CDR3 reads CASNQWRTAPEQYF. The CDR3 DNA is TGTGCCAGCAACCAGTGGAGGACAGCCCCGGAGCAGTACTTC.

Many counts were recorded for this clonotype. The J gene is TRBJ2-1, the V gene TRBV15, with 9 bases fitting TRBD2. Germline V CDR1 and CDR2: LNHNV, YYDKDF (reference sequence). V shed 0 bases and J 9 bases; nucleotides not matched to a gene: 9. The CDR3 is made up of 16 amino acids. DNA for the CDR3: TGTGCCACCAGCAGAGACGCGGGACTAGCCGTCGGTGAGCAGTTCTTC. Translation: CATSRDAGLAVGEQFF.

This clonotype was counted at least ten times. The genes are TRBV7-6 and TRBJ1-5; the D gene is possibly TRBD1 (5 bases). Trimming took off 6 bases at V and 7 bases at J, with 10 bases between the two ends. The germline V gene has CDR1 SGHVS and CDR2 FNYEAQ. The CDR3 extends over 12 amino acids. In nucleotides, the CDR3 is TGTGCCAGCAGTCCCGGGGGGCAGCCCCAGCATTTT. Protein: CASSPGGQPQHF.

There are many counts of this clonotype. The rearrangement links TRBV5-1 to TRBJ2-7, with 10 bases identical to TRBD1. Trimming removed 7 bases from V and 3 bases from J; junction bases left unmatched: 1. The CDR3 extends over 12 amino acids. Germline lookup yields CDR1 SGHRS and CDR2 YFSETQ. Here the CDR3 DNA reads TGCGCCAGCGGGACAGGGGACTACGAGCAGTACTTC. Encoded protein: CASGTGDYEQYF. Together with reference TRBV5-1 and TRBJ2-7, the CDR3 gives the full variable domain: KAGVTQTPRYLIKTRGQQVTLSCSPISGHRSVSWYQQTPGQGLQFLFEYFSETQRNKGNFPGRFSGRQFSNSRSEMNVSTLELGDSALYLCASGTGDYEQYFGPGTRLTVT.

This clonotype has at least ten counts. CDR3 loop: CASSQVHIGTGDYEQYF. The CDR3, as DNA: TGCGCCAGCAGCCAAGTCCATATAGGGACAGGGGATTACGAGCAGTACTTC. The gene calls are TRBV4-3 and TRBJ2-7, with 10 bases that match TRBD1. In germline, CDR1 is LGHNA, CDR2 YSLEER. The V and J ends lost 1 base and 4 bases, in that order; junction bases with no gene match: 10. The CDR3 covers 17 residues.

In this sample, this clonotype turned up many times. This sequence joins TRBV20-1 and TRBJ2-1; 10 positions agree with TRBD2. Germline CDR1 DFQATT, CDR2 SNEGSKA (reference sequence). With V trimmed by 6 bases and J by 5 bases, 4 bases remained unmatched. CDR3 length equals 13 residues. CDR3 coding DNA: TGCAGTGCAACACTAGCGGGACACAATGAGCAGTTCTTC. Translated, it gives CSATLAGHNEQFF.

The sample holds many counts of this clonotype. This sequence joins TRBV3-1 and TRBJ2-7; weak D call: TRBD1 (6 bases). Trimming took 4 bases from V and 6 from J, leaving 13 bases between them. Germline V gene lookup returns CDR1 LGHDT and CDR2 YNNKEL (reference sequence). This CDR3 region has 13 residues. The CDR3 spells CASSPQTGIEQYF. The DNA of the CDR3 is TGTGCCAGCAGCCCCCAAACAGGGATCGAGCAGTACTTC.

This clonotype was seen ten or more times. The rearrangement links TRBV20-1 to TRBJ1-4, with 10 bases that match TRBD1. The CDR3 spans 13 residues. CDR1 is DFQATT, CDR2 SNEGSKA, per germline (reference sequence). With V trimmed by 5 bases and J by 8 bases, 5 bases remained unmatched. The CDR3 loop is CSAGTGVNEKLFF. The CDR3 DNA reads TGCAGTGCTGGGACAGGGGTTAACGAAAAACTGTTTTTT.

This clonotype was counted ten times or more. The rearrangement joins TRBV29-1 to TRBJ1-1; D gene uncertain. The germline CDR1 and CDR2 sequences are SQVTM and ANQGSEA. V gave up 4 bases and J gave up 1 base, with 4 bases separating them. The CDR3 spans 11 residues. The CDR3 DNA reads TGCAGCGTTGGGACGAACACTGAAGCTTTCTTT. Translated: CSVGTNTEAFF. Complete variable domain (other parts from reference TRBV29-1 and TRBJ1-1): SAVISQKPSRDICQRGTSLTIQCQVDSQVTMMFWYRQQPGQSLTLIATANQGSEATYESGFVIDKFPISRPNLTFSTLTVSNMSPEDSSIYLCSVGTNTEAFFGQGTRLTVV.

This chain uses TRBV5-1 with TRBJ2-2, with TRBD1 matching over 7 bases. With 4 bases clipped from V and 6 bases from J, the junction kept 3 bases outside the gene matches. Germline V gene sequence: CDR1 SGHRS, CDR2 YFSETQ. The CDR3 has 13 residues. The CDR3 DNA reads as TGCGCCAGCAGCGTGACAGGGCCCGGGGAGCTGTTTTTT. Its protein product is CASSVTGPGELFF. The complete variable domain, with remaining parts taken from reference TRBV5-1 and TRBJ2-2, reads KAGVTQTPRYLIKTRGQQVTLSCSPISGHRSVSWYQQTPGQGLQFLFEYFSETQRNKGNFPGRFSGRQFSNSRSEMNVSTLELGDSALYLCASSVTGPGELFFGEGSRLTVL.

This clonotype was seen ten or more times. V usage is TRBV19 and J usage is TRBJ2-1, with 7 bases that match TRBD1. The CDR3 runs to 15 residues. The germline CDR1 and CDR2 sequences are LNHDA and SQIVND (reference sequence). The V segment lost 5 bases and the J segment 9 bases; nucleotides outside the gene matches: 13. In DNA form, the CDR3 reads TGTGCCAGTAGTCGGGGAGTGGACAGGTTGCCTGAGCAGTTCTTC. Its protein product is CASSRGVDRLPEQFF.

This clonotype was detected ten times or more. The chain recombines TRBV4-3 with TRBJ2-7; a possible D gene is TRBD1 (5 bases). CDR1 is LGHNA and CDR2 is YSLEER in the germline V gene. V lost 0 bases and J lost 4, with 16 bases in between. The CDR3 is 16 residues long. The CDR3 DNA follows: TGCGCCAGCAGCCAAGAAGGTTTGGGGCGTGGGTACGAGCAGTACTTC. It specifies CASSQEGLGRGYEQYF.

The chain recombines TRBV13 with TRBJ1-3, with D unclear. Trimming took 0 bases from V and 1 from J, leaving 7 bases between them. This CDR3 has 15 amino acids. Per germline, CDR1 PRHDT and CDR2 FYEKMQ (reference sequence). The CDR3 spells CASSLGRSSGNTIYF. CDR3 nucleotides: TGTGCCAGCAGCTTAGGACGGTCATCTGGAAACACCATATATTTT.

This clonotype was seen at least ten times. The chain carries TRBV29-1 and TRBJ2-7; 11 positions match TRBD1. Trimming at V came to 6 bases and at J to 0 bases, leaving 7 bases not matched to a gene. CDR3 size: 15 residues. The germline V gene encodes CDR1 SQVTM and CDR2 ANQGSEA. The CDR3 spells CSVPGTGGISYEQYF. In nucleotides, the CDR3 is TGCAGCGTGCCCGGGACAGGGGGTATCTCCTACGAGCAGTACTTC.

This clonotype was recorded at least ten times. The genes are TRBV5-4 and TRBJ2-2; 7 positions agree with TRBD2. Trimming took 4 bases from V and 4 from J; bases not matched to a gene: 10. CDR3 size: 16 residues. The germline V gene encodes CDR1 SGHNT and CDR2 YYREEE (reference sequence). This chain's CDR3 is CASSPSSGWSTGELFF. The CDR3 nucleotides are TGTGCCAGCAGCCCGTCTAGCGGTTGGAGCACCGGGGAGCTGTTTTTT.

This clonotype has a count of ten or more. Here the CDR3 reads CASSQVPGTSDEQYF. The CDR3 DNA reads as TGTGCCAGCAGCCAAGTCCCAGGGACTAGCGATGAGCAGTACTTC. V and J are TRBV3-1 and TRBJ2-7, with TRBD2 matching over 10 bases. The CDR3 sequence is 15 residues long. V was pared by 1 base and J by 7 bases, with 7 bases of the junction left unmatched. Germline values: CDR1 LGHDT, CDR2 YNNKEL (reference sequence).

This clonotype was detected ten times or more. The chain combines TRBV5-1 with TRBJ2-1; 9 positions agree with TRBD1. Germline loops: CDR1 SGHRS, CDR2 YFSETQ. The V and J ends lost 0 bases and 8 bases, in that order; junction bases with no gene match: 12. CDR3 length: 17 amino acids. This CDR3 is CASSLAPGTGSFDEQFF. As DNA, the CDR3 is TGCGCCAGCAGCTTGGCCCCCGGGACAGGGTCTTTCGATGAGCAGTTCTTC.

This clonotype showed up many times. The gene calls are TRBV21-1 and TRBJ2-4; TRBD1 was called by the table and not checked on the DNA. TRBV21-1 is flagged as a pseudogene. CDR3 length equals 16 residues. CDR3 in DNA: TGTGCCAGCACCCCCGGCATTTCCAGAGCCAAAAACATTCAGTACTTC. Protein sequence: CASTPGISRAKNIQYF.

This clonotype was seen at least ten times. The chain recombines TRBV29-1 with TRBJ2-5; 7 nucleotides match TRBD1. With V trimmed by 4 bases and J by 4 bases, 6 bases remained unmatched. CDR1 is SQVTM and CDR2 is ANQGSEA in the germline V gene. This CDR3 region has 13 residues. This CDR3 reads CSVGGGAPETQYF. The CDR3 DNA is TGCAGCGTTGGAGGGGGCGCGCCAGAGACCCAGTACTTC. The variable domain in full, completed from reference TRBV29-1 and TRBJ2-5, reads SAVISQKPSRDICQRGTSLTIQCQVDSQVTMMFWYRQQPGQSLTLIATANQGSEATYESGFVIDKFPISRPNLTFSTLTVSNMSPEDSSIYLCSVGGGAPETQYFGPGTRLLVL.